These T cell receptor beta chains were read from a single sample in a study of blood T cells in healthy people across ages. TCRdb processed the 5' RACE reads anew with MiXCR; each CDR3 protein has one entry. Of 800,000 to 950,000 distinct CDR3 sequences detected, roughly 29% appear once; the ten largest clones hold roughly a tenth. These data were also reused for a study on T cells of mothers and their children.

The sample was blood. The receptors were gathered from a woman between 35 and 50 years old in good health. Both conserved end residues are part of each CDR3. The D gene is left open where the match is weak. Part of the rows lack a size; the others show once, few, many or a class for expanded clones.

CDR3 DNA	CDR3 protein	clone size	V gene	J gene	D gene
TGTGCCAGCAGCGTGACTAAGATGGTAGATACGCAGTATTTT	CASSVTKMVDTQYF	few	TRBV7-2	TRBJ2-3	-
TGTGCCAGCAGCCGGGACCCAGAGACCCAGTACTTC	CASSRDPETQYF	many	TRBV7-6	TRBJ2-5	-
TGTGCCAGCAGTGCAGGGACAGGGGGTACTGAAGCTTTCTTT	CASSAGTGGTEAFF	few	TRBV6-5	TRBJ1-1	TRBD1
TGTGCCAGCAGTTTATCGTCCCAATACGGCTACACCTTC	CASSLSSQYGYTF	few	TRBV27	TRBJ1-2	-
TGTGCCGGCAGCCTGGGACAGCCACCTAACTATGGCTACACCTTC	CAGSLGQPPNYGYTF	few	TRBV7-2	TRBJ1-2	TRBD1
TGTGCCAGCAGCCCTCCCCGGGGTTGGGAGACCCAGTACTTC	CASSPPRGWETQYF	few	TRBV7-9	TRBJ2-5	-
TGTGCCAGCAGTCCTCCAGGGGGGGAAGAGACCCAGTACTTC	CASSPPGGEETQYF	many	TRBV28	TRBJ2-5	-
TGTGCCAGCAGTTACGGCGGGACAGCCAACATCGGGGAGCTGTTTTTT	CASSYGGTANIGELFF	-	TRBV6-5	TRBJ2-2	-
TGCAGTGCTAGAGACCCCAGGTCTAGCGGACAAGAGACCCAGTACTTC	CSARDPRSSGQETQYF	many	TRBV20-1	TRBJ2-5	TRBD2
TGTGCCAGCAGCTTAGTGGGGGGGCCAACCTACGAGCAGTACTTC	CASSLVGGPTYEQYF	many	TRBV7-2	TRBJ2-7	-
TGCAGTCCCCGGGGGGGGGTAACCTACGAGCAGTACTTC	CSPRGGVTYEQYF	many	TRBV20-1	TRBJ2-7	TRBD2
TGTGCCAGCAGCCCCAGAAGACAGGCCCATGGCTACACCTTC	CASSPRRQAHGYTF	few	TRBV3-1	TRBJ1-2	-
TGCAGTGCCTTGCCGGGACAGGGGAACTACGAGCAGTACTTC	CSALPGQGNYEQYF	-	TRBV20-1	TRBJ2-7	TRBD1
TGTGCCACCAGTGATTTAGACAGTATGGAGACCCAGTACTTC	CATSDLDSMETQYF	many	TRBV24-1	TRBJ2-5	-
TGCACCAGCAGCTTGGTGGCGGGGGCCCACACAGATACGCAGTATTTT	CTSSLVAGAHTDTQYF	-	TRBV5-1	TRBJ2-3	-
TGTGCCTGGTCGGACAGGGTGTATGGCTACACCTTC	CAWSDRVYGYTF	few	TRBV30	TRBJ1-2	TRBD1
TGTGCCAGCTCACAACGACAGGGTCTAGGTCAGCCCCAGCATTTT	CASSQRQGLGQPQHF	-	TRBV18	TRBJ1-5	TRBD1
TGTGCCAGCAGCGGAGACGCGGGGGCGGGCACAGATACGCAGTATTTT	CASSGDAGAGTDTQYF	-	TRBV9	TRBJ2-3	-
TGTACCAGCAGCGCCATGGGACTTTCCACAGATACGCAGTATTTT	CTSSAMGLSTDTQYF	-	TRBV9	TRBJ2-3	-
TGCGCCAGCAGTCCTCCCGGGACAGGGGCCTCGGATACGCAGTATTTT	CASSPPGTGASDTQYF	few	TRBV5-1	TRBJ2-3	TRBD1
TGCGCCAGCAGCTCGGGGGTCATGAACACTGAAGCTTTCTTT	CASSSGVMNTEAFF	-	TRBV5-1	TRBJ1-1	-
TGCAGTGCCGGAGGCCCTGAATTGACAGGAAAAGAGACCCAGTACTTC	CSAGGPELTGKETQYF	many	TRBV20-1	TRBJ2-5	-
TGCGCCAGCAGTTTTCTCGGACTAACGAATGAGCAGTTCTTC	CASSFLGLTNEQFF	-	TRBV12-3/TRBV12-4	TRBJ2-1	-
TGTGCCAGCAGTCTAGGCTGGGACAGGGACCAGCCCCAGCATTTT	CASSLGWDRDQPQHF	-	TRBV6-1	TRBJ1-5	TRBD1
TGCAGTGCTAGAGTGAACGCGCCGAACACCGGGGAGCTGTTTTTT	CSARVNAPNTGELFF	-	TRBV20-1	TRBJ2-2	-
TGTGCCAGCAGTGACTCTCGAGGGGGACGTCGCGGGGGCCCACACAATGAGCAGTTCTTC	CASSDSRGGRRGGPHNEQFF	few	TRBV6-5	TRBJ2-1	-
TGCAGCGTGGCCCGGGACCAGGGAAGGAATGAGCAGTTCTTC	CSVARDQGRNEQFF	once	TRBV29-1	TRBJ2-1	-
TGTGCCATCAGTGACGCTCTCAGGGATCCAGATACGCAGTATTTT	CAISDALRDPDTQYF	many	TRBV10-3	TRBJ2-3	-
TGCAGTGCTAGAGACTCAGGGGGCTATGGCTACACCTTC	CSARDSGGYGYTF	-	TRBV20-1	TRBJ1-2	TRBD1
TGTGCCAGCAGCGGACAGGTCCATAATGAAAAACTGTTTTTT	CASSGQVHNEKLFF	few	TRBV11-1	TRBJ1-4	TRBD1
TGTGCCAACATCCCAGACGGTAGCGGGGGCACAGATACGCAGTATTTT	CANIPDGSGGTDTQYF	-	TRBV2	TRBJ2-3	TRBD2
TGTGCCGGCAGCTTCCGCGGGGGGCCTTACGAGCAGTACTTC	CAGSFRGGPYEQYF	-	TRBV12-3/TRBV12-4	TRBJ2-7	TRBD2
TGCAGTGCTAGCGGCAACACTGGAGCTTTCTTT	CSASGNTGAFF	-	TRBV20-1	TRBJ1-1	-
TGTGCCAGCAGTTTATTGATCACCCCCGGTGGCTACACCTTC	CASSLLITPGGYTF	many	TRBV28	TRBJ1-2	-
TGCAGCGTAGAGAAGGGCCCCGAGGGTCCCTATGGCCACACCTTC	CSVEKGPEGPYGHTF	few	TRBV29-1	TRBJ1-2	-
TGTGCCAGCAAAGATTCAGGGTCCGTGCCTGAAGCTTTCTTT	CASKDSGSVPEAFF	-	TRBV28	TRBJ1-1	-
TGCGCCAGCAGCTGGATCGTAGGCCGGGACACTGAAGCTTTCTTT	CASSWIVGRDTEAFF	-	TRBV5-1	TRBJ1-1	-
TGTGCCAGCAGCTCCGGGGGGACACCTTACAATGAGCAGTTCTTC	CASSSGGTPYNEQFF	-	TRBV7-9	TRBJ2-1	-
TGTGCCAGCAGTGCGAGGGCCTCCTATAATTCACCCCTCCACTTT	CASSARASYNSPLHF	-	TRBV7-2	TRBJ1-6	-
TGCGCCAGCAGCCAAGATACGGGAGATACGCAGTATTTT	CASSQDTGDTQYF	many	TRBV4-1	TRBJ2-3	-
TGTGCCAGCAGCCGGCGGACAGGCCCCTACGAGCAGTACTTC	CASSRRTGPYEQYF	many	TRBV7-2	TRBJ2-7	TRBD1
TGTGCCAGCAGTGAGCCCGGGACAGGGGGCCACGAGCAGTACTTC	CASSEPGTGGHEQYF	many	TRBV25-1	TRBJ2-7	TRBD1
TGCAGTGCTAGCCCCCTCCTCCCGGGGACAGTTGAAGCTTTCTTT	CSASPLLPGTVEAFF	-	TRBV20-1	TRBJ1-1	TRBD1
TGTGCCAGCAGTTACTCAGGGGACAGTTACTACGAGCAGTACTTC	CASSYSGDSYYEQYF	many	TRBV6-2/TRBV6-3	TRBJ2-7	TRBD1
TGTGCCAGCAGCCCGAACCCAGAGCGGGGGGACACTGAAGCTTTCTTT	CASSPNPERGDTEAFF	-	TRBV7-6	TRBJ1-1	-
TGTGCCAGCAGTTACTTCGGGGGCACAGATACGCAGTATTTT	CASSYFGGTDTQYF	many	TRBV6-6	TRBJ2-3	-
TGTGCCAGCAGCCAAGCCCTACCAGCGGAAAAACTGTTTTTT	CASSQALPAEKLFF	-	TRBV3-1	TRBJ1-4	-
TGTGCCAGCAGGGACAGGGGTCACGAGCAGTACTTC	CASRDRGHEQYF	many	TRBV12-3/TRBV12-4	TRBJ2-7	TRBD1
TGTGCCAGCAGTTATGAAATAGGGGAGACCCAGTACTTC	CASSYEIGETQYF	-	TRBV6-2/TRBV6-3	TRBJ2-5	-
TGTGCCAGCAGCTCGTACCAGGGGTACGGGGCCAACGTCCTGACTTTC	CASSSYQGYGANVLTF	many	TRBV5-5	TRBJ2-6	-
TGTGCCAGCAGCTCTCTAGCGGGGGGAGACGAGCAGTACTTC	CASSSLAGGDEQYF	-	TRBV5-6	TRBJ2-7	TRBD2
TGCGCCAGCAGCTTGGGAGCAGTCGGTGGGGAGACCCAGTACTTC	CASSLGAVGGETQYF	-	TRBV5-1	TRBJ2-5	-
TGCGCCAGCAGCCAAGTTACTTCCGAGCAAGAGACCCAGTACTTC	CASSQVTSEQETQYF	many	TRBV4-1	TRBJ2-5	-